This TCR beta chain stems from a study of naive and memory T cell subsets. The beta constant-region primer was an equimolar mix of two oligonucleotides covering TRBC1 and TRBC2. MiXCR, run by TCRdb on the UMI-ligation and nested PCR reads, gives a single entry per CDR3 protein. The sample has thousands of distinct CDR3 sequences, approximately 7.9% seen once; the top ten hold around 83%. Regarding the study as a whole: No ground truth validated the naive and memory repertoire findings. In CD4 and CD8 cells, diversity dropped from naive through EMRA.

This clonotype was counted ten times or more. Its antigen is not known. Cells stained for CD3, CD4, CD8, CD45RA, CD27 and viability were sorted into four CD45RA/CD27 subsets. The receptor comes from a human donor in good health. Sequenced input: CD4+ TEMRA cells from blood. Subset described: effector memory re-expressing CD45RA, CD45RA+ CD27-.

CDR3 sequence: CASSLFRNTEAFF. CDR3 DNA: TGTGCCAGCAGTTTGTTCAGGAACACTGAAGCTTTCTTT. The chain employs TRBV27 and TRBJ1-1; no reliable D call. V shed 3 bases and J shed 1 base, with 6 bases lying between them. This CDR3 is 13 amino acids long. CDR1 and CDR2 from the germline V gene are MNHEY and SMNVEV (reference sequence).